This T cell receptor (beta chain) was recovered during a study of shared clonotypes between healthy human individuals. The repertoire was sequenced with immunoSEQ multiplex PCR; TCRdb's copy has only in-frame clones and lacks some. The sample has roughly 1,500,000 clones, about 98% seen once. The study's findings and limits: Sorted-subset samples were not fully sequenced, rarefaction indicated. Blood alone was sampled, and tissue repertoires likely differ.

CDR3 length: 11 amino acids. CDR1 and CDR2 from the germline V gene are MNHEY and SVGAGI. V lost 7 bases, J lost 2 bases, and 5 bases lay in between. Study donors comprised healthy, HIV-negative adults devoid of recent acute infection or vaccination. Subsets obtained from CD4+ cells comprised CD45RA+ naive and CD45RA-negative memory cells. As to this clone: Its antigen is unidentified. Other DNA sequences in the same sample also yield this CDR3.

The material sequenced was naive CD4+ T cells sorted from blood. As to subset: CD45RA+ positively selected. The rearrangement joins TRBV6-5 to TRBJ1-1, with no clear D. This receptor was obtained from a man under 40 in good health. CDR3 nucleotides: TGTGCCAGCACCAGAAACACTGAAGCTTTCTTT. Protein sequence: CASTRNTEAFF.